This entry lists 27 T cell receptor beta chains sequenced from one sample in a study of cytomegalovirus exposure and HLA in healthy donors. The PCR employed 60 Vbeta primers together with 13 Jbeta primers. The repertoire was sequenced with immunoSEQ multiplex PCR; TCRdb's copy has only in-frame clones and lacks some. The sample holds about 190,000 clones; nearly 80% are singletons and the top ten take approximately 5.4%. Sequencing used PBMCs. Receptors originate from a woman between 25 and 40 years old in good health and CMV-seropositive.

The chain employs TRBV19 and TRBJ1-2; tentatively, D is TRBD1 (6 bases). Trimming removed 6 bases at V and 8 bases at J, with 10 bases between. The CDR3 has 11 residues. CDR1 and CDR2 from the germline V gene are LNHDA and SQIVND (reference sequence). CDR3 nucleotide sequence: TGTGCCAGTAGAAATCAGGGGGGCTACACCTTC. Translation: CASRNQGGYTF. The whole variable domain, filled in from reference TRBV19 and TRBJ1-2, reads DGGITQSPKYLFRKEGQNVTLSCEQNLNHDAMYWYRQDPGQGLRLIYYSQIVNDFQKGDIAEGYSVSREKKESFPLTVTSAQKNPTAFYLCASRNQGGYTFGSGTRLTVV.

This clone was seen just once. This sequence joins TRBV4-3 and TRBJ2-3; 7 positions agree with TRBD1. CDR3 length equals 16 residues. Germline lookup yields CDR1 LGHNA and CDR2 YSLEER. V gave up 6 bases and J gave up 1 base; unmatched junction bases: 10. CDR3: CASSSSTGLGTDTQYF. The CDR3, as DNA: TGCGCCAGCAGTTCCTCGACAGGGTTGGGCACAGATACGCAGTATTTT.

The CDR3 is CASSSDRGLLGHTEAFF. CDR3 sequence (DNA): TGTGCCAGCAGCTCAGACAGGGGGCTCCTTGGGCACACTGAAGCTTTCTTT. The V call is TRBV5-4, the J call TRBJ1-1; 10 nucleotides agree with TRBD1. The CDR3 extends over 17 amino acids. Germline loops: CDR1 SGHNT, CDR2 YYREEE (reference sequence). The V segment lost 3 bases and the J segment 3 bases; nucleotides outside the gene matches: 11.

The CDR3 DNA is TGCAGTGCTAGACCTCATAGCGAGCAGTTCTTC. Amino acids: CSARPHSEQFF. The chain joins TRBV20-1 to TRBJ2-1; D unresolved. This CDR3 contains 11 residues. V shed 2 bases and J shed 10 bases, with 9 bases lying between them. The germline V gene encodes CDR1 DFQATT and CDR2 SNEGSKA (reference sequence).

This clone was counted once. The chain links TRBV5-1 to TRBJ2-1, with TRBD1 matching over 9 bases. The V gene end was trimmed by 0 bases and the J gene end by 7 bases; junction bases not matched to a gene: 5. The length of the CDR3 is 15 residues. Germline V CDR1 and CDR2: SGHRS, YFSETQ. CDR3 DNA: TGCGCCAGCAGCTTGGAGGGACAGGGCCCTAATGAGCAGTTCTTC. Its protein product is CASSLEGQGPNEQFF.

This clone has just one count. The CDR3 loop reads CATVRDYPGNTIYF. CDR3 sequence (DNA): TGTGCCACCGTTCGGGATTACCCTGGAAACACCATATATTTT. V gene TRBV15 combines with J gene TRBJ1-3; D unclear. Germline CDR1 LNHNV, CDR2 YYDKDF (reference sequence). The CDR3 contains 14 residues. The ends were cut back, 8 bases at V and 2 bases at J, with 13 bases in the middle.

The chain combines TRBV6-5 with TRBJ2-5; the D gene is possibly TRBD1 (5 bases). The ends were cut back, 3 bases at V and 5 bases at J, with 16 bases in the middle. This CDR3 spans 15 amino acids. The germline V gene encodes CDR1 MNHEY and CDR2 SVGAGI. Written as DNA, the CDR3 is TGTGCCAGCAGTTATACGATCGACAGCTCGGAGACCCAGTACTTC. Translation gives CASSYTIDSSETQYF.

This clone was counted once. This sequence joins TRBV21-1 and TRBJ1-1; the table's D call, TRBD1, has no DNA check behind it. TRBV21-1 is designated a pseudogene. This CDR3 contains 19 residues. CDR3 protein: CASSPLENDRPAKGTEAFF. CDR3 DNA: TGTGCCAGCAGCCCGCTGGAGAACGACAGACCCGCGAAAGGGACTGAAGCTTTCTTT.

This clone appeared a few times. CDR3 sequence (DNA): TGTGCCAGCAGCCAATCGATCGGCTACGAGCAGTACTTC. Amino acid sequence: CASSQSIGYEQYF. This rearrangement joins TRBV14 to TRBJ2-7; D not resolved. Trimming cost V 2 bases and J 3 bases, with 8 bases left between them. Germline CDR1 and CDR2: SGHDN and FVKESK. The CDR3 covers 13 residues.

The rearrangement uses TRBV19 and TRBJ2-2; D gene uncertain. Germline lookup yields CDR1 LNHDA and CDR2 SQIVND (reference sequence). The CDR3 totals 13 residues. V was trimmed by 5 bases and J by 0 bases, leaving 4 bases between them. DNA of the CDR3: TGTGCCAGTAGTCAGGCGAACACCGGGGAGCTGTTTTTT. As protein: CASSQANTGELFF. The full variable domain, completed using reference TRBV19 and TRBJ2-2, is DGGITQSPKYLFRKEGQNVTLSCEQNLNHDAMYWYRQDPGQGLRLIYYSQIVNDFQKGDIAEGYSVSREKKESFPLTVTSAQKNPTAFYLCASSQANTGELFFGEGSRLTVL.

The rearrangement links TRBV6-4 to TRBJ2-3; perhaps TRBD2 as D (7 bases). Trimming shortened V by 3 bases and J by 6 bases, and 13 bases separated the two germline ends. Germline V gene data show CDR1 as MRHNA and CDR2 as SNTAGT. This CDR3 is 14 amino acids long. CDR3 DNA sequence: TGTGCCAGCAGTGAAGGGCGGGGGCTGGATACGCAGTATTTT. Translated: CASSEGRGLDTQYF.

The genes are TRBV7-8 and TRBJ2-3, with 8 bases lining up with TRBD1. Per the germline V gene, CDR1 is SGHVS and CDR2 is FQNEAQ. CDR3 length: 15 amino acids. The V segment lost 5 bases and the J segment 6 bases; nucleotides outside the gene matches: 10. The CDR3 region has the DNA TGTGCCAGCAGCAGAAGGGACAGGCCCTATGATACGCAGTATTTT. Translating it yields CASSRRDRPYDTQYF.

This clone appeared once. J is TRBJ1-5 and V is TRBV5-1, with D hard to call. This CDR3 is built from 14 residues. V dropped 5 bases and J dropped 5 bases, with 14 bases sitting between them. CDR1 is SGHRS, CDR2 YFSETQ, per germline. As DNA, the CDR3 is TGCGCCAGCAGTCCCGGAGAAGGCTATCAGCCCCAGCATTTT. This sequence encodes CASSPGEGYQPQHF.

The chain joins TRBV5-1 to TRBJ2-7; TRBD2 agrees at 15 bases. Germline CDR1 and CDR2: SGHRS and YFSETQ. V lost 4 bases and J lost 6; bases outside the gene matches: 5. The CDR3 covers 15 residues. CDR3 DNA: TGCGCCAGCAGCACAGGACTAGCGGGAGGGCCCGAGCAGTACTTC. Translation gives CASSTGLAGGPEQYF.

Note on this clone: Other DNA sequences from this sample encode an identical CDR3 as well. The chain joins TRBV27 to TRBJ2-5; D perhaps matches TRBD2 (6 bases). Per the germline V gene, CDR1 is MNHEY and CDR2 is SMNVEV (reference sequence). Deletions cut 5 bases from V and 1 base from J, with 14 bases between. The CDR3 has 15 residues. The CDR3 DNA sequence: TGTGCCAGCAGTCCCGGAGGGCAGATCCAAGAGACCCAGTACTTC. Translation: CASSPGGQIQETQYF.

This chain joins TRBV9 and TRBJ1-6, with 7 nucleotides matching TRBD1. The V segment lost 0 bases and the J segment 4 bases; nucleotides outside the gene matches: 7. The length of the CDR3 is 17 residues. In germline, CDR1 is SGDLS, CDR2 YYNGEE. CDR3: CASSVEPRGKYNSPLHF. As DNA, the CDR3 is TGTGCCAGCAGCGTAGAACCCAGGGGGAAGTATAATTCACCCCTCCACTTT.

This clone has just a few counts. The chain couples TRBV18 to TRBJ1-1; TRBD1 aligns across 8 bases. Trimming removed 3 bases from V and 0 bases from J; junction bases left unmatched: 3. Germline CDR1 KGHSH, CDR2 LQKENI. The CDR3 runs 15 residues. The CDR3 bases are TGTGCCAGCTCACCGCTGGACAGGGTGAACACTGAAGCTTTCTTT. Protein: CASSPLDRVNTEAFF.

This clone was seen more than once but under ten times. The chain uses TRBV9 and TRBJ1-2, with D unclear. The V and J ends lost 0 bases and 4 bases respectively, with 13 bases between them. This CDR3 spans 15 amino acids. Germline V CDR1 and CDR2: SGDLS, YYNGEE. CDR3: CASSVEARDTYGYTF. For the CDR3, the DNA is TGTGCCAGCAGCGTAGAGGCCAGAGACACCTATGGCTACACCTTC.

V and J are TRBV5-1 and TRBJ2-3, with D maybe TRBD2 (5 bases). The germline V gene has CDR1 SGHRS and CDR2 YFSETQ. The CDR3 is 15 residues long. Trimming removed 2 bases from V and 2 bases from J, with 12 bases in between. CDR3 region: CASSFRAEHTDTQYF. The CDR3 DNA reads TGCGCCAGCAGCTTCAGAGCGGAACACACAGATACGCAGTATTTT.

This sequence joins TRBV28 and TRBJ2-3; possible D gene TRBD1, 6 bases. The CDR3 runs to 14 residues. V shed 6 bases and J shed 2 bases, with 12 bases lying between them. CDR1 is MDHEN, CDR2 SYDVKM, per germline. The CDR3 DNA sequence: TGTGCCAGCAGACCGGACAGATACACAGATACGCAGTATTTT. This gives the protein CASRPDRYTDTQYF.

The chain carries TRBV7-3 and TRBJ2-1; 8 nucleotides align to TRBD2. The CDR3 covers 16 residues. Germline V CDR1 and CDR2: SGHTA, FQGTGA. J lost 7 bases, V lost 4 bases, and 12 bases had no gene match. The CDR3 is CASSSTSGIGGNEQFF. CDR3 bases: TGTGCCAGCAGCTCAACTAGCGGAATTGGGGGGAATGAGCAGTTCTTC. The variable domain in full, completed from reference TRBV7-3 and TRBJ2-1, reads GAGVSQTPSNKVTEKGKYVELRCDPISGHTALYWYRQSLGQGPEFLIYFQGTGAADDSGLPNDRFFAVRPEGSVSTLKIQRTERGDSAVYLCASSSTSGIGGNEQFFGPGTRLTVL.

The CDR3 region is CASSQELTFYEQYF. CDR3 nucleotides: TGCGCCAGCAGCCAAGAACTGACTTTTTACGAGCAGTACTTC. J is TRBJ2-5 and V is TRBV4-1; no clear D. The J call may be incorrect, as the DNA end agrees better with TRBJ2-7. The germline V gene encodes CDR1 MGHRA and CDR2 YSYEKL. The CDR3 spans 14 residues.

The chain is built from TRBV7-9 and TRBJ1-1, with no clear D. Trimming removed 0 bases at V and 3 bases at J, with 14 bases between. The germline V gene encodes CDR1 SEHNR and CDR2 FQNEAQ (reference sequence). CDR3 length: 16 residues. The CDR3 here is CASSLAIGVADTEAFF. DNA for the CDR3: TGTGCCAGCAGCTTAGCGATCGGGGTAGCGGACACTGAAGCTTTCTTT.

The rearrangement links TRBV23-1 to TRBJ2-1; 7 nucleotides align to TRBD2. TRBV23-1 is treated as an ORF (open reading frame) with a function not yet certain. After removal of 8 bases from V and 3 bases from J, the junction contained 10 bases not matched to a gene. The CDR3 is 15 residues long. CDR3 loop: CASPTSGGYYNEQFF. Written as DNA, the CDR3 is TGCGCCAGCCCGACTTCCGGGGGGTACTACAATGAGCAGTTCTTC.

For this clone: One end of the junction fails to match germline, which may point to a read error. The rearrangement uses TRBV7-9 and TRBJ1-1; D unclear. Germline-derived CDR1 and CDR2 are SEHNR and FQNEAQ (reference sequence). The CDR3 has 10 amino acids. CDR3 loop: CSSGQSEAFF. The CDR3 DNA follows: TGTTCCAGCGGTCAGTCTGAAGCTTTCTTT.

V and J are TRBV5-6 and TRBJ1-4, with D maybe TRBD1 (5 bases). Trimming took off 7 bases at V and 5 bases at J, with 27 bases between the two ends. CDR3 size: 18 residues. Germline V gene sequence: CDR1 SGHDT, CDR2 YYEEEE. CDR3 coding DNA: TGTGCCAGCGCGTGGGGGACTGAACTTTCCAAAGGGAATGAAAAACTGTTTTTT. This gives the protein CASAWGTELSKGNEKLFF.

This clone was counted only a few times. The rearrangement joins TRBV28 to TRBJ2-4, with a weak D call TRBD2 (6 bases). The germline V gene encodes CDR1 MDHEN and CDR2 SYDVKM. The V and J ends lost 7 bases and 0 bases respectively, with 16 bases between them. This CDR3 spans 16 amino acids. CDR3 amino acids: CASTLGGTLAKNIQYF. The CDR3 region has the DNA TGTGCCAGCACCTTGGGAGGTACCCTAGCCAAAAACATTCAGTACTTC.